This TCR beta chain was sequenced for a study of PD-1 blockade in classical Hodgkin lymphoma. Germline V gene data show CDR1 as MDHEN and CDR2 as SYDVKM. This CDR3 is built from 16 residues. Trimming cost V 5 bases and J 4 bases; bases outside gene matches: 13. Time point defined: cycle 4 day 1 (C4D1), after about 6 weeks of nivolumab. Brentuximab vedotin exposure varied among the patients, all of whom had relapsed after autologous stem cell transplantation. Complete response, partial response or progressive disease was recorded as best response. The table came from immunoSEQ multiplex PCR; TCRdb's copy has only in-frame clones and leaves some out. The data contain roughly 51,000 clones, about 75% of them singletons.

The TCR comes from a human donor with classical Hodgkin lymphoma. Source: peripheral blood mononuclear cells (PBMCs), taken before the fourth cycle of nivolumab. V is TRBV28 and J is TRBJ1-1, with 7 bases matching TRBD1. The CDR3 DNA is TGTGCCAGCAGTCCGACCAGGGCAGAGGGGGCCACTGAAGCTTTCTTT. The encoded protein is CASSPTRAEGATEAFF.